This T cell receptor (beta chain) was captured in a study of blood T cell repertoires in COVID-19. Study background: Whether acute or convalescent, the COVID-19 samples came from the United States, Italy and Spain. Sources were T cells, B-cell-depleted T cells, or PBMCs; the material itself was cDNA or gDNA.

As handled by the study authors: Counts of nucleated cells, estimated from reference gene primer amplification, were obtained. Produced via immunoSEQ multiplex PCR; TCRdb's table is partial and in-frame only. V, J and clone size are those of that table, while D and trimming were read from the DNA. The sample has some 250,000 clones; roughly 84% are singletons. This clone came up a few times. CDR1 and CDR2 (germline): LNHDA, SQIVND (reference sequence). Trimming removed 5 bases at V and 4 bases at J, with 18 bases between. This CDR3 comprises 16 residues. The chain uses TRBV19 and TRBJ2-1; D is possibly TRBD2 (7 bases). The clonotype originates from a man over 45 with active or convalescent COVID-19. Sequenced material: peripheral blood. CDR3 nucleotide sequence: TGTGCCAGTAGTCCCTACCGGGGGGCTACTTACAATGAGCAGTTCTTC. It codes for CASSPYRGATYNEQFF. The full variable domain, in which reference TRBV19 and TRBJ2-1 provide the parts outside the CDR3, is DGGITQSPKYLFRKEGQNVTLSCEQNLNHDAMYWYRQDPGQGLRLIYYSQIVNDFQKGDIAEGYSVSREKKESFPLTVTSAQKNPTAFYLCASSPYRGATYNEQFFGPGTRLTVL.